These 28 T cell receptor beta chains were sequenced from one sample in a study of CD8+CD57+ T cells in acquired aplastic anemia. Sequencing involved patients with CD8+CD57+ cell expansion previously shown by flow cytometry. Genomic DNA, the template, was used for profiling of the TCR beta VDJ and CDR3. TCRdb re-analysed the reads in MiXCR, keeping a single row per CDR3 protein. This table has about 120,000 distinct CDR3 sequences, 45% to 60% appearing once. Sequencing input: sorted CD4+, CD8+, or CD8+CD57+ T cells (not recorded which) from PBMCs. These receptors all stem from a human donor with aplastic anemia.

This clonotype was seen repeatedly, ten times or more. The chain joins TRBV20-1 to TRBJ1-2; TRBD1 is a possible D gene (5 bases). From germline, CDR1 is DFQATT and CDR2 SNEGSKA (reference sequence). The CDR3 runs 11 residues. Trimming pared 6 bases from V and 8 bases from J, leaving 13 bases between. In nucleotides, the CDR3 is TGCAGTGCCCCCCTAGGGGCAGGCTACACCTTC. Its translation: CSAPLGAGYTF.

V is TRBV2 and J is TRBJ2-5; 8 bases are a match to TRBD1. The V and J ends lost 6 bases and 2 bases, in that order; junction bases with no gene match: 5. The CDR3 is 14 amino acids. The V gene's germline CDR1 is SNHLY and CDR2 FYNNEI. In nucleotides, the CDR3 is TGTGCCAGCAGAGTGACAGGGGTGCAAGAGACCCAGTACTTC. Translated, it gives CASRVTGVQETQYF.

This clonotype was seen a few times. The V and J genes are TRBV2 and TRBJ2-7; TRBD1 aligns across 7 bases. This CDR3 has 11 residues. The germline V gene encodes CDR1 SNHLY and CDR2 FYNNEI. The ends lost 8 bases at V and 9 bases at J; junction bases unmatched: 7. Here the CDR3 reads CASGSRQGQYF. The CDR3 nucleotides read TGTGCCAGCGGCTCCAGACAGGGGCAGTACTTC.

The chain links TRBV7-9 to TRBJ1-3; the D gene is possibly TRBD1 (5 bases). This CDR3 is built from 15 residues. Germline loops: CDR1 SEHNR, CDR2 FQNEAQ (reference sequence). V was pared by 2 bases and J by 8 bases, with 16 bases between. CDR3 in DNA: TGTGCCAGCAGCTTAAGTGGACCAGGGCGAGACACCATATATTTT. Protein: CASSLSGPGRDTIYF.

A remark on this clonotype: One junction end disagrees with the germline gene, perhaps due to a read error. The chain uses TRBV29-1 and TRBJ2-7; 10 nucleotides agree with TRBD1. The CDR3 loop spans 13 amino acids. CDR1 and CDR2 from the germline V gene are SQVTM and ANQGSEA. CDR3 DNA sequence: TGCAGCGTCCCGGGACAGGGGTTTTACGATCAGTACTTC. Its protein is CSVPGQGFYDQYF.

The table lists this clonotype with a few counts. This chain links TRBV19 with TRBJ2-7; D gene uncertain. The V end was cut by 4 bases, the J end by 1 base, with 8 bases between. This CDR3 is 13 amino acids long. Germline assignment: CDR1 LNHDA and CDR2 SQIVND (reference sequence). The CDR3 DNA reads TGTGCCAGTAGTAGGTCTGGTTCCTACGAGCAGTACTTC. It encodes CASSRSGSYEQYF.

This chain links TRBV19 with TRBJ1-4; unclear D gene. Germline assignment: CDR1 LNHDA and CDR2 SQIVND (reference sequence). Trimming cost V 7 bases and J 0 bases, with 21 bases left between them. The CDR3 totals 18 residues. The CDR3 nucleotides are TGTGCCAGTATTCTCAAGACGGACGGAATACCAACTAATGAAAAACTGTTTTTT. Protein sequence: CASILKTDGIPTNEKLFF.

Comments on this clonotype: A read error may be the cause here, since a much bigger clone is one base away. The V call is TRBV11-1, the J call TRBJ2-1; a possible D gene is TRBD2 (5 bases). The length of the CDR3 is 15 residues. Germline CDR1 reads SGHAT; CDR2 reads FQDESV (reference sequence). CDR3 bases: TGTGCCAGCAGCTCACCGGGATCCACTAACAATGAGCAGTCCTTC. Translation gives CASSSPGSTNNEQSF.

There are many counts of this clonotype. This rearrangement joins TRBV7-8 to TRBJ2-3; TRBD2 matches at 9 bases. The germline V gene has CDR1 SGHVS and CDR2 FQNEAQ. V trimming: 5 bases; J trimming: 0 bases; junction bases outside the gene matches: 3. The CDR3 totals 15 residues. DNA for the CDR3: TGTGCCAGCAGCACCGGACTAGCGAGCACAGATACGCAGTATTTT. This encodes CASSTGLASTDTQYF.

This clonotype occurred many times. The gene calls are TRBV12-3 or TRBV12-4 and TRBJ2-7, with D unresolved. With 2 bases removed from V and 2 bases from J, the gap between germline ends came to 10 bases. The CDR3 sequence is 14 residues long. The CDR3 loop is CASSLRAEAYEQYF. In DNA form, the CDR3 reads TGTGCCAGCAGTTTAAGGGCAGAGGCCTACGAGCAGTACTTC.

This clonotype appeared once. CDR3 sequence reads: CATRTPFVEQFF. Written as DNA, the CDR3 is TGCGCCACCCGGACTCCCTTTGTTGAGCAGTTCTTC. The chain joins TRBV10-1 to TRBJ2-1; weak D call: TRBD2 (5 bases). The V end lost 10 bases, the J end lost 9 bases, and 16 bases lay between the germline ends. Germline V gives CDR1 WNHNN, CDR2 SYGVQD (reference sequence). The CDR3 totals 12 residues.

The CDR3 region is CASSSIYNEQFF. CDR3 in DNA: TGTGCCAGCAGTTCCATCTACAATGAGCAGTTCTTC. The chain joins TRBV27 to TRBJ2-1; D is undetermined. With 4 bases removed from V and 3 bases from J, the gap between germline ends came to 4 bases. The germline V gene has CDR1 MNHEY and CDR2 SMNVEV (reference sequence). CDR3 length equals 12 residues.

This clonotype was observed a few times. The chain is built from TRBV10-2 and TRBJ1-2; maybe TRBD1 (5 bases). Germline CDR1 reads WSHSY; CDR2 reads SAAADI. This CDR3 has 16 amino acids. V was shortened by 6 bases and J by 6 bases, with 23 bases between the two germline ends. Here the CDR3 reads CASRGADPFPRDGYTF. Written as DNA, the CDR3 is TGCGCCAGCAGAGGGGCGGATCCTTTTCCCAGAGATGGCTACACCTTC.

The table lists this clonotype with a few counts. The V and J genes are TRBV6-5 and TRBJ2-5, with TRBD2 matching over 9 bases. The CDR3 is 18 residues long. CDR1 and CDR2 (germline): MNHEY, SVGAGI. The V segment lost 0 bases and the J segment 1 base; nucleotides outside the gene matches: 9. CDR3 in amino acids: CASSYSLPSGASQETQYF. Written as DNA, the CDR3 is TGTGCCAGCAGTTACTCTCTTCCTAGCGGGGCCTCCCAAGAGACCCAGTACTTC.

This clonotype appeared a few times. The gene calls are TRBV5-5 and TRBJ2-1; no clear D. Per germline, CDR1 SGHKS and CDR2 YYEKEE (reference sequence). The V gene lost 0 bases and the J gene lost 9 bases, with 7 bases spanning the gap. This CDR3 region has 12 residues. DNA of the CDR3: TGTGCCAGCAGCTTGGCGGCAGCTGAGCAGTTCTTC. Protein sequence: CASSLAAAEQFF.

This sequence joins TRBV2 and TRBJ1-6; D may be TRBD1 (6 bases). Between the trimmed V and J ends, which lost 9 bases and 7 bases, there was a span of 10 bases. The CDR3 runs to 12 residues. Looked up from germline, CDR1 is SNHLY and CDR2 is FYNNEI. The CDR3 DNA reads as TGTGCCAGACAGGGAGGGAATTCACCCCTCCACTTT. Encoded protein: CARQGGNSPLHF.

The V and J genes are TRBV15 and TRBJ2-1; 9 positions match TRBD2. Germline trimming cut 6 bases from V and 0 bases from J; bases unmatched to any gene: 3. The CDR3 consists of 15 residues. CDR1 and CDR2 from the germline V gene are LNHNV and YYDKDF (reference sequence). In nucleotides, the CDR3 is TGTGCCACCAGTCATAGCGGGAGCTCCTACAATGAGCAGTTCTTC. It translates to CATSHSGSSYNEQFF.

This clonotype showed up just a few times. The CDR3 DNA follows: TGTGCCAGCAGCTTAGCCCCGAATTCACCCCTCCACTTT. Encoded protein: CASSLAPNSPLHF. This chain links TRBV7-2 with TRBJ1-6; D unclear. V was cut by 0 bases and J by 7 bases, with 4 bases left in between. Germline V gives CDR1 SGHTA, CDR2 FQGNSA. This CDR3 has 13 residues.

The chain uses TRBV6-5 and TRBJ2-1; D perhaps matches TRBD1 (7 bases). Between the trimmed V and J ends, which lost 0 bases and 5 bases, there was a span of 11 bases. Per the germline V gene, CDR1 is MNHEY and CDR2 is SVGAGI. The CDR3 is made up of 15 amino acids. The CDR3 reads CASSYSEGAHNEQFF. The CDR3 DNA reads TGTGCCAGCAGTTACTCGGAGGGGGCGCACAATGAGCAGTTCTTC.

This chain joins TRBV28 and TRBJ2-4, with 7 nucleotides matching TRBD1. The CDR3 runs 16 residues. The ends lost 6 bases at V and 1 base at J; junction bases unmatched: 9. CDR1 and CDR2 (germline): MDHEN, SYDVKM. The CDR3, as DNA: TGTGCCAGCAGCTACAGGGGCCGGGTTGCCAAAAACATTCAGTACTTC. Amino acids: CASSYRGRVAKNIQYF.

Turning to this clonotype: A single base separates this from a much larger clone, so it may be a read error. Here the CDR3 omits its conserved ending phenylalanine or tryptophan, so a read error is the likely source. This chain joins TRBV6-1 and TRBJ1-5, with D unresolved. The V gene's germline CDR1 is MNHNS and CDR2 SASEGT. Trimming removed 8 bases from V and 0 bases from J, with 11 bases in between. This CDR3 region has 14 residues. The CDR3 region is CASHHPTSNQPQHL. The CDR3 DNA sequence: TGTGCCAGCCATCACCCGACTAGCAATCAGCCCCAGCATCTT.

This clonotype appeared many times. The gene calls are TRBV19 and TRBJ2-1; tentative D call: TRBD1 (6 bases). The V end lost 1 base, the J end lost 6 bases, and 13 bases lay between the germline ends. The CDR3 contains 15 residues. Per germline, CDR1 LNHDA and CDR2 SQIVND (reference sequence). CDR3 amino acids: CASSIGTAPFNEQFF. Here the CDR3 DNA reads TGTGCCAGTAGTATAGGGACAGCTCCCTTCAATGAGCAGTTCTTC. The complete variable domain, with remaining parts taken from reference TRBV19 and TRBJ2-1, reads DGGITQSPKYLFRKEGQNVTLSCEQNLNHDAMYWYRQDPGQGLRLIYYSQIVNDFQKGDIAEGYSVSREKKESFPLTVTSAQKNPTAFYLCASSIGTAPFNEQFFGPGTRLTVL.

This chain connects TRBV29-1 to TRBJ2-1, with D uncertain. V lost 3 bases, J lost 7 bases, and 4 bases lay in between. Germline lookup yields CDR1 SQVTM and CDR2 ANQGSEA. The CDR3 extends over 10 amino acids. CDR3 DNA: TGCAGCGTTGACGAGAATGAGCAGTTCTTC. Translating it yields CSVDENEQFF.

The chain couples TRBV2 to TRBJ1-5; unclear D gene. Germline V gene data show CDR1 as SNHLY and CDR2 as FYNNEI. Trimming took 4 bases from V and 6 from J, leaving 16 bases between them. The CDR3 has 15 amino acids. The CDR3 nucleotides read TGTGCCAGCAGTGCGCGGGCACCTTCCTGTCAGCCCCAGCATTTT. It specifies CASSARAPSCQPQHF. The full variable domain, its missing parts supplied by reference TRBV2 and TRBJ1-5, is EPEVTQTPSHQVTQMGQEVILRCVPISNHLYFYWYRQILGQKVEFLVSFYNNEISEKSEIFDDQFSVERPDGSNFTLKIRSTKLEDSAMYFCASSARAPSCQPQHFGDGTRLSIL.

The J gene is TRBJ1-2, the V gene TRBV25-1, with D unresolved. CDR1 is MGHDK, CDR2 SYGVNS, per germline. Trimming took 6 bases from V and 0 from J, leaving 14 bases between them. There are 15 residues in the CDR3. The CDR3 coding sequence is TGTGCCAGCAGCTTAGCCCCAGAAGCTAACTATGGCTACACCTTC. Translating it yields CASSLAPEANYGYTF.

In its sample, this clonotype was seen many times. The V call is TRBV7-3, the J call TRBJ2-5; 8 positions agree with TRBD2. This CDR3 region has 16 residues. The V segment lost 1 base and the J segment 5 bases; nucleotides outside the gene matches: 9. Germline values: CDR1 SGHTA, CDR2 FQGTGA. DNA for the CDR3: TGTGCCAGCAGCTTAAATCCCGGACTAGCCGAGGAGACCCAGTACTTC. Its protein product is CASSLNPGLAEETQYF.

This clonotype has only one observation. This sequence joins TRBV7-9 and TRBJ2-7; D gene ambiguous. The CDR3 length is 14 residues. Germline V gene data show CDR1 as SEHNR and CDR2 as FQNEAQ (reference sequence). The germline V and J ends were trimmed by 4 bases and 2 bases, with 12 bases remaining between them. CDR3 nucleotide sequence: TGTGCCAGCAGCTCCTGGCTTAGCCCCTACGAGCAGTACTTC. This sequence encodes CASSSWLSPYEQYF.

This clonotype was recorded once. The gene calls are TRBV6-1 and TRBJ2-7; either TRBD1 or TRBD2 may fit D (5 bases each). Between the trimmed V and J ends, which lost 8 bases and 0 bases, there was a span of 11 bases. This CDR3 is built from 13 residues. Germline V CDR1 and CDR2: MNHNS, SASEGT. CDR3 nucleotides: TGTGCCAGCTATTCCGGGGCCTCCTACGAGCAGTACTTC. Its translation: CASYSGASYEQYF.